This T cell receptor beta chain came from a study of blood T cell repertoires in COVID-19. Repertoires were generated with immunoSEQ multiplex PCR, while TCRdb's copy carries only in-frame clones and drops some. The sample carries about 150,000 clones, around 84% recorded once. This clone was found many times. Deletions cut 3 bases from V and 6 bases from J, with 6 bases between. Per the germline V gene, CDR1 is MDHEN and CDR2 is SYDVKM. The CDR3 contains 12 residues. Material: peripheral blood. The genes are TRBV28 and TRBJ1-5; D is uncertain. The TCR was taken from a man older than 75 with acute or convalescent COVID-19. The CDR3 here is CASSFLGQPQHF. CDR3 DNA sequence: TGTGCCAGCAGTTTCCTAGGTCAGCCCCAGCATTTT.